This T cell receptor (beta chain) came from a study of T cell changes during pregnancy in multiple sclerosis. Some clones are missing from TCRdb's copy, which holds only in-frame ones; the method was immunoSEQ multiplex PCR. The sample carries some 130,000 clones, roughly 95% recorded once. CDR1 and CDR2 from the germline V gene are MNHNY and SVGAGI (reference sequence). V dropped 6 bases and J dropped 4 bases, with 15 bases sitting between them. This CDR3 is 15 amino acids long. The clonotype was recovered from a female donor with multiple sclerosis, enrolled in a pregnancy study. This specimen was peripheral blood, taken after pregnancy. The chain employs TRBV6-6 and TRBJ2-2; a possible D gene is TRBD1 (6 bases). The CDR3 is CASSGSNRVTGELFF. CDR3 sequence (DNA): TGTGCCAGCAGCGGATCGAACAGGGTCACCGGGGAGCTGTTTTTT.